A single sample is the source of the 2 T cell receptor beta chains below, sequenced in a study of CD8+CD57+ T cells in acquired aplastic anemia. Genomic DNA constituted the template upon which TCR beta VDJ and CDR3 profiling was performed. TCRdb reanalysed the reads using MiXCR and keeps one entry per CDR3 protein. The table includes 150,000 or so distinct CDR3 sequences, over 40% detected once. Only patients with CD8+CD57+ cell expansion on flow cytometry were chosen for sequencing. The source material was sorted CD4+, CD8+, or CD8+CD57+ T cells (not recorded which) from PBMCs. Receptors originate from a human donor with aplastic anemia.

Worth noting for this clonotype: At one end the junction does not follow the germline gene, possibly because of a read error. The V gene is TRBV15, the J gene TRBJ1-4; no definite D call. This CDR3 region has 15 residues. Germline CDR1 and CDR2: LNHNV and YYDKDF (reference sequence). CDR3 nucleotide sequence: TGCGCCACCAGCAGGTCCGTTACCCGGGGTGAAAAACTGTTTTTT. Encoded protein: CATSRSVTRGEKLFF.

Many counts were recorded for this clonotype. The CDR3 region has the DNA TGTGCCAGCAGCTTAACTAGCGGGGCCCTTTCCTACGAGCAGTACTTC. Protein sequence: CASSLTSGALSYEQYF. The genes are TRBV7-2 and TRBJ2-7, with 10 bases lining up with TRBD2. The CDR3 has 16 amino acids. CDR1 and CDR2 (germline): SGHTA, FQGNSA. The trim removed 2 bases at V and 1 base at J, leaving 5 bases unmatched. Together with reference TRBV7-2 and TRBJ2-7, the CDR3 gives the full variable domain: GAGVSQSPSNKVTEKGKDVELRCDPISGHTALYWYRQSLGQGLEFLIYFQGNSAPDKSGLPSDRFSAERTGGSVSTLTIQRTQQEDSAVYLCASSLTSGALSYEQYFGPGTRLTVT.